The present T cell receptor (beta chain) was sequenced within a study of T-cell memory formation after mild COVID-19. TCRdb itself ran the 5' RACE reads through MiXCR, one entry per CDR3 protein. The table has fewer than 250,000 distinct CDR3 sequences, around 25% seen once. Study-wide points: Balance between CD4 and CD8 was seen in clones contracting day 15 to 85, and a CD4+ lean was seen in later expanders.

Details on this clonotype: What it binds is unknown.

Trimming took 6 bases from V and 3 from J; bases not matched to a gene: 5. The CDR3 runs to 14 residues. The receptor's source is an adult woman who had mild COVID-19 (a few samples of this study predate the infection). Cell type and time point are not known. The V call is TRBV12-3 or TRBV12-4, the J call TRBJ1-1, with 9 bases fitting TRBD1. Sample: PBMCs or a T cell subset sorted from them (not recorded which). CDR3 nucleotides: TGTGCCAGCAGAGCGACAGGGGGGGACACTGAAGCTTTCTTT. Encoded protein: CASRATGGDTEAFF.